Sequencing of this T cell receptor (beta chain) was carried out in a study of T cells in Graves' hyperthyroidism and ophthalmopathy. It was RNA transcripts that yielded the amplified TCR beta CDR3 regions. RT-PCR in the first round (using the HTBI primer set) targeted the TCR CDR3. One entry per CDR3 protein results from TCRdb running MiXCR on the multiplex PCR reads. This sample carries around 690,000 distinct CDR3 sequences, roughly 17% of them seen once, and the ten largest clones take less than 20%. The study's findings and limits: Ophthalmopathy was told apart from stable hyperthyroidism by a 13 V-J model.

The CDR3 runs to 13 residues. The V gene's germline CDR1 is DFQATT and CDR2 SNEGSKA (reference sequence). V lost 6 bases, J lost 3 bases, and 13 bases lay in between. Concerning this clonotype itself: The antigen is undetermined.

This receptor was obtained from a man in his forties or fifties with Graves' hyperthyroidism. The sequenced material came from blood. The chain joins TRBV20-1 to TRBJ2-3, with a tentative D call TRBD2 (6 bases). The CDR3, as DNA: TGCAGTGCCGAGGGCGGGGCTACAGATACGCAGTATTTT. The encoded protein is CSAEGGATDTQYF.